This T cell receptor beta chain was sequenced during a study of T cell changes during pregnancy in multiple sclerosis. Between the trimmed V and J ends, which lost 1 base and 9 bases, there was a span of 16 bases. This CDR3 is built from 16 residues. CDR1 is LGHNA and CDR2 is YSLEER in the germline V gene. Sequencing used immunoSEQ multiplex PCR; TCRdb keeps in-frame clones, though not all of them. The table lists roughly 100,000 clones, around 91% of them singletons. The J gene is TRBJ1-6, the V gene TRBV4-3; D possibly corresponds to TRBD1 (5 bases). This sample comprised peripheral blood, obtained after pregnancy. The receptor was isolated from a female donor with multiple sclerosis, enrolled in a pregnancy study. For the CDR3, the DNA is TGCGCCAGCAGCCAAGGAAGGGGTGTTTCGGGTTCACCCCTCCACTTT. It is translated as CASSQGRGVSGSPLHF.